The present T cell receptor (beta chain) was sequenced within a study of graft-versus-host responses after intestinal transplantation. Study-wide findings and caveats: Recipient marrow contained GvH clones, some of which appeared first in ileum or blood.

This CDR3 has 11 residues. From germline, CDR1 is SGHAT and CDR2 FQNNGV. The ends were cut back, 1 base at V and 5 bases at J, with 2 bases in the middle. This clone was seen a handful of times. The antigen is unknown. Clones were sequenced by immunoSEQ multiplex PCR, and TCRdb holds only the in-frame ones, with some missing. The profile shows 85,000 to 90,000 clones, approximately 92% of them singletons. Sequencing was performed on unstimulated CD4+ T cells sorted from spleen or lymph node cells, taken before intestinal transplant. This sequence originates from a human donor who received an intestinal transplant. This chain links TRBV11-2 with TRBJ2-5; no definite D call. The CDR3 nucleotides are TGTGCCAGCAGCTTAGGGGAGACCCAGTACTTC. Translated, it gives CASSLGETQYF.